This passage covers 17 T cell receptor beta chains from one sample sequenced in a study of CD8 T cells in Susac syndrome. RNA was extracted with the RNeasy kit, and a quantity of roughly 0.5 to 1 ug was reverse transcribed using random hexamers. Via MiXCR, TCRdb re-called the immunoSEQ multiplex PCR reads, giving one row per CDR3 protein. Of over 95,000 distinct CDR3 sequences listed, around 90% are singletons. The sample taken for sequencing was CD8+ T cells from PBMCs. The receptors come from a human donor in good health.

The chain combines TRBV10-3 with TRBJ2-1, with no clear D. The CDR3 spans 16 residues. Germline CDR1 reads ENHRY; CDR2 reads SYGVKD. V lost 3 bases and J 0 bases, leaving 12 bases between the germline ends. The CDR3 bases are TGTGCCATCAGTGACCAGACTCTGAGCTCCTACAATGAGCAGTTCTTC. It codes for CAISDQTLSSYNEQFF.

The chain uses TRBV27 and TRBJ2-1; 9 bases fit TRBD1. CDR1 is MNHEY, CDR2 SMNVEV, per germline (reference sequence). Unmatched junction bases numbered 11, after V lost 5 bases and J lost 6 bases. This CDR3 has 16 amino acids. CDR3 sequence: CASSPRGTGRSNEQFF. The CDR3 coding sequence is TGTGCCAGCAGTCCCCGAGGGACAGGGAGGAGCAATGAGCAGTTCTTC.

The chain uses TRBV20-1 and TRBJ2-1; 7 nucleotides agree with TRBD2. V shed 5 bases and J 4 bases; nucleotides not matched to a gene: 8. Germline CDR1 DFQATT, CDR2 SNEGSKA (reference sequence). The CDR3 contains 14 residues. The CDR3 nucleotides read TGCAGTGCTTTGGGGCAGGGAGGGTACAATGAGCAGTTCTTC. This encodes CSALGQGGYNEQFF.

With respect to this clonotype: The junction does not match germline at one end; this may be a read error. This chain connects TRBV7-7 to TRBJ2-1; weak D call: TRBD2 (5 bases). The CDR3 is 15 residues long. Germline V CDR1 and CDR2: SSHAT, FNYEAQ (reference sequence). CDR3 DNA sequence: TGTGCTAGCAGCCAAGGAGGACTTCTCTACAATGAGCAGTTCTTC. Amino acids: CASSQGGLLYNEQFF.

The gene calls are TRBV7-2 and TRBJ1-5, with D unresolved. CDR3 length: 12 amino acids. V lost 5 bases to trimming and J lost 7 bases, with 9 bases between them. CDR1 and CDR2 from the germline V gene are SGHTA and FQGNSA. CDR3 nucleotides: TGTGCCAGCAGCCAGTTCGGACAGCCCCAGCATTTT. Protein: CASSQFGQPQHF.

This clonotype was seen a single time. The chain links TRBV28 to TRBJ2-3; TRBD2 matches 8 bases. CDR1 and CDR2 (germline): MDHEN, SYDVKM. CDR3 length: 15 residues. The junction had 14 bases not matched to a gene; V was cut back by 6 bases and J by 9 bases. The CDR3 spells CASSQEGSGKQTQYF. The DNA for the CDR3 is TGTGCCAGCAGCCAAGAAGGTAGCGGGAAACAGACGCAGTATTTT.

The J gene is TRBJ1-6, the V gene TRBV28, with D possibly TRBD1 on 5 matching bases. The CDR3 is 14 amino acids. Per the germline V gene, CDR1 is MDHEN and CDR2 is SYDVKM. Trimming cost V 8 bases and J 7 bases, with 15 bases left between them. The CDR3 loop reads CASRLGGYNSPLHF. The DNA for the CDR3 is TGTGCCAGCCGTCTCGGGGGGTACAATTCACCCCTCCACTTT. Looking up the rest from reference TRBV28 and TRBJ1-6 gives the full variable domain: DVKVTQSSRYLVKRTGEKVFLECVQDMDHENMFWYRQDPGLGLRLIYFSYDVKMKEKGDIPEGYSVSREKKERFSLILESASTNQTSMYLCASRLGGYNSPLHFGNGTRLTVT.

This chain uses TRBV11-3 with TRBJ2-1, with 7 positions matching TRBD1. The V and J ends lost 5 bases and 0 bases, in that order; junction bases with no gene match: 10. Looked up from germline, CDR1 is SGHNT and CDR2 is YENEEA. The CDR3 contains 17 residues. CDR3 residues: CASSPTDRWSSYNEQFF. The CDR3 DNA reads TGTGCCAGCAGCCCAACGGACAGGTGGAGCTCCTACAATGAGCAGTTCTTC.

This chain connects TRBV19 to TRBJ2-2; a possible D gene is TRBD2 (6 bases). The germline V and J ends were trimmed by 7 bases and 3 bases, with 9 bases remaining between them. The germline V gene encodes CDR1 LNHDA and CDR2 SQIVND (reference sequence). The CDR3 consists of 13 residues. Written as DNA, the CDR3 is TGTGCCAGTACCCGGGACTACACCGGGGAGCTGTTTTTT. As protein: CASTRDYTGELFF.

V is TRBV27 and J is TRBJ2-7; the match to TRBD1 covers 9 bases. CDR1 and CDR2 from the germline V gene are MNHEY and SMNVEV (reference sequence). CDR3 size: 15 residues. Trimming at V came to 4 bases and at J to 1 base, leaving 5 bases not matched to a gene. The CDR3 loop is CASSSSGTGSYEQYF. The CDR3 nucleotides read TGTGCCAGCAGTTCTTCCGGGACAGGGTCCTACGAGCAGTACTTC.

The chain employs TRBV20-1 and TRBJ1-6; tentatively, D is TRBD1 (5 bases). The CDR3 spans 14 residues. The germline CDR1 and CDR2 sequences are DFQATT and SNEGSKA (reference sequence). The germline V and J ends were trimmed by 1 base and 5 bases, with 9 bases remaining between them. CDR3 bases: TGCAGTGCTAGAGTAGGGACGGATAATTCACCCCTCCACTTT. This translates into CSARVGTDNSPLHF.

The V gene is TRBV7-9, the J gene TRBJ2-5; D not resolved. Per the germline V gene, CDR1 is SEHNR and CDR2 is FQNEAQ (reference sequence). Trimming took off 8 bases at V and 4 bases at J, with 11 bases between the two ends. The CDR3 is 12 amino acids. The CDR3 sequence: CASQNLIETQYF. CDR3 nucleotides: TGTGCCAGCCAAAATCTTATAGAGACCCAGTACTTC.

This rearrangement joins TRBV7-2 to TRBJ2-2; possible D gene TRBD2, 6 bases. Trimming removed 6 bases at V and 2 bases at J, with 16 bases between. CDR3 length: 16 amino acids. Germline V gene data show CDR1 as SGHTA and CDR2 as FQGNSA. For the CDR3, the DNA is TGTGCCAGCAGTTCTCCCGGGACTTCTAACACCGGGGAGCTGTTTTTT. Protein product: CASSSPGTSNTGELFF. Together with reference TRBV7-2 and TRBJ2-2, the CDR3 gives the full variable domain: GAGVSQSPSNKVTEKGKDVELRCDPISGHTALYWYRQSLGQGLEFLIYFQGNSAPDKSGLPSDRFSAERTGGSVSTLTIQRTQQEDSAVYLCASSSPGTSNTGELFFGEGSRLTVL.

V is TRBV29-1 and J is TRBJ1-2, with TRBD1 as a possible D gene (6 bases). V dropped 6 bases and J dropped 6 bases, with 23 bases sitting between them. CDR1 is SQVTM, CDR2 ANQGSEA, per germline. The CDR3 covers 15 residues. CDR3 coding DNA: TGCAGCGTGCGGTTAACGAGGGGGGGCCTGCATGGCTACACCTTC. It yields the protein CSVRLTRGGLHGYTF.

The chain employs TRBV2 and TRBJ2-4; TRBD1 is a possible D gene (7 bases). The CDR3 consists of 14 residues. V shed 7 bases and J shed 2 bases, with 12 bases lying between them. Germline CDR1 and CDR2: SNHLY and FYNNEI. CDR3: CASTQGGTKNIQYF. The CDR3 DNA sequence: TGTGCCAGCACTCAGGGGGGAACCAAAAACATTCAGTACTTC.

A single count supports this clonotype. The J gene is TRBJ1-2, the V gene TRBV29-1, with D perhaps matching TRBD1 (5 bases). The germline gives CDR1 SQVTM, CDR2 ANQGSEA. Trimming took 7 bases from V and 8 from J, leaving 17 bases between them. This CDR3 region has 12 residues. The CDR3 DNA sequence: TGCAGCGCCCCGGGAGGGGCTGGGGGCTACACCTTC. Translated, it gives CSAPGGAGGYTF.

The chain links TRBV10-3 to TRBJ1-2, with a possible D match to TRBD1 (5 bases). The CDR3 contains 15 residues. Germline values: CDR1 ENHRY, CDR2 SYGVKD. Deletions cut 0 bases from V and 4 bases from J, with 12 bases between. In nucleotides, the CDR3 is TGTGCCATCAGTGAGTCGGCAACAGGTCCCTATGGCTACACCTTC. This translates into CAISESATGPYGYTF.